The clone carrying this T cell receptor (beta chain) was detected a few times. The antigen is unknown. TCRdb re-called the reads with MiXCR, one entry per CDR3 protein. The sample has fewer than 650,000 distinct CDR3 sequences, under 45% seen once; the top ten hold 48%. The sample belongs to a study of T cell repertoires in cytomegalovirus infection. In the study overall: An indication of both CMV infection and matching HLA type came from public TCR beta signatures. Overall study results and limits: CMV-specific TCR beta clonotypes restricted by HLA-C dominated the ex vivo response.

The CDR3 has 15 amino acids. The V gene lost 0 bases and the J gene lost 4 bases, with 12 bases spanning the gap. From germline, CDR1 is LGHNA and CDR2 YSLEER. The clonotype originates from a human donor in good health (CMV status not recorded). Some clones in this sample may be carry-over from other donors' samples. Sample: cultured PBMCs, taken from culture after CMV antigen stimulation. V is TRBV4-3 and J is TRBJ1-1; D is unclear. The CDR3 DNA reads as TGCGCCAGCAGCCAAGATAGGGCAGCTCCCACTGAAGCTTTCTTT. Translating it yields CASSQDRAAPTEAFF.